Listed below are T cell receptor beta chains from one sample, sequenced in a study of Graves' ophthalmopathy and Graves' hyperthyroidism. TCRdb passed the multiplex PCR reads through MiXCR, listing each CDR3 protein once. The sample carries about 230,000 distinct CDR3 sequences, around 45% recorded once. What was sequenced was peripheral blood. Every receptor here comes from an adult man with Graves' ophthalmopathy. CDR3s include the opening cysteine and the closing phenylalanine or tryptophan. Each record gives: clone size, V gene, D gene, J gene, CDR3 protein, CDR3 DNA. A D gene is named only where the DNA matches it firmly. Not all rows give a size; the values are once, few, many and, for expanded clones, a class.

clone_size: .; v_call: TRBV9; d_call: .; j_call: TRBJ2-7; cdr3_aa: CASSVAGSSSYEQYF; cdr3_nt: TGTGCCAGCAGCGTAGCTGGGTCATCCTCCTACGAGCAGTACTTC
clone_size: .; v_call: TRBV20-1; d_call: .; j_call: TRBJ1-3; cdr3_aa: CSARDNTVDSGNTIYF; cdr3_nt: TGCAGTGCTAGAGATAACACAGTGGACTCTGGAAACACCATATATTTT
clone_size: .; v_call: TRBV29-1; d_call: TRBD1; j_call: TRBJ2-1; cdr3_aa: CSVDPQGQGAGEQFF; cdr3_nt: TGCAGCGTTGATCCCCAGGGGCAGGGGGCTGGGGAGCAGTTCTTC
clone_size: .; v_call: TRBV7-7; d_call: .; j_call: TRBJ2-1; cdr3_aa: CASSLGGSNEQFF; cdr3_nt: TGTGCTAGCAGCTTAGGAGGGAGCAATGAGCAGTTCTTC
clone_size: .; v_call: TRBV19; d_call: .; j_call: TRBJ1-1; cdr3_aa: CASGMGSLNTEAFF; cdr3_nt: TGTGCCAGTGGTATGGGCAGCCTGAACACTGAAGCTTTCTTT
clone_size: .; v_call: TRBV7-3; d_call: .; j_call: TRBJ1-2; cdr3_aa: CASSSQSRGYGYTF; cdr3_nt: TGTGCCAGCAGCTCCCAGTCCAGGGGCTATGGCTACACCTTC
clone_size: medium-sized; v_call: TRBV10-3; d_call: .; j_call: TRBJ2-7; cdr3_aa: CAISVGNEQYF; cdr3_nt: TGTGCCATCAGTGTCGGAAACGAGCAGTACTTC
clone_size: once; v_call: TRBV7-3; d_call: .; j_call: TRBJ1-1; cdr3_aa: CASSPALLSIMNTEAFF; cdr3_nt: TGTGCCAGCAGCCCTGCCTTACTTAGCATCATGAACACTGAAGCTTTCTTT
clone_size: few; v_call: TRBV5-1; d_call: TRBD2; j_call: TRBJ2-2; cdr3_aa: CASSRTSGGANTGELFF; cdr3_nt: TGCGCCAGCAGTCGGACTAGCGGGGGGGCGAACACCGGGGAGCTGTTTTTT
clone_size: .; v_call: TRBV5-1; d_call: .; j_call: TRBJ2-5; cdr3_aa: CASSADPAMDQYF; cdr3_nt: TGCGCCAGCAGCGCGGACCCCGCTATGGACCAGTACTTC
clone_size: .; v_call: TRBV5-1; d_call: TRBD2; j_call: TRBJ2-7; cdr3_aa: CASSPRLAGDREQYF; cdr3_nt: TGCGCCAGCAGCCCGAGACTAGCGGGAGATCGCGAGCAGTACTTC
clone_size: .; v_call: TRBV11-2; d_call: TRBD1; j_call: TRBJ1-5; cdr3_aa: CASSRDRGDQPQHF; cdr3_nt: TGTGCCAGCAGCCGGGACAGGGGGGATCAGCCCCAGCATTTT
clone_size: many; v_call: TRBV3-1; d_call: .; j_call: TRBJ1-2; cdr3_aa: CASSVGRNYGYTF; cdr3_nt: TGTGCCAGCAGCGTTGGACGGAACTATGGCTACACCTTC
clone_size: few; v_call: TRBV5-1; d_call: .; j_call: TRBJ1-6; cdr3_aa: CASSLPQNNSPLHF; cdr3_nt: TGCGCCAGCAGCTTGCCCCAGAATAATTCACCCCTCCACTTT
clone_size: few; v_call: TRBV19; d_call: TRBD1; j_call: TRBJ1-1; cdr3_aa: CASSVSGTGNMNTEAFF; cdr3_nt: TGTGCCAGTAGTGTAAGTGGGACAGGGAATATGAACACTGAAGCTTTCTTT
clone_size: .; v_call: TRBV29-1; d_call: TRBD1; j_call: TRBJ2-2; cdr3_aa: CSVVDHRGKNTGELFF; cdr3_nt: TGCAGCGTTGTGGACCACAGGGGGAAGAACACCGGGGAGCTGTTTTTT
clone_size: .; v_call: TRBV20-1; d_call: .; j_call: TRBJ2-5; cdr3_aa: CSAGGPGETQYF; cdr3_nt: TGCAGTGCTGGGGGGCCCGGAGAGACCCAGTACTTC
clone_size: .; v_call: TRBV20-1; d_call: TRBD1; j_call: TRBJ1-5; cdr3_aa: CSALNPDRGVNQPQHF; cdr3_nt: TGCAGTGCTCTGAACCCAGACAGGGGAGTTAATCAGCCCCAGCATTTT
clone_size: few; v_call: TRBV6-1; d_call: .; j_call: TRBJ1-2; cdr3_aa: CASSREIYGYTF; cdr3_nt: TGTGCCAGCAGTAGGGAGATCTATGGCTACACCTTC
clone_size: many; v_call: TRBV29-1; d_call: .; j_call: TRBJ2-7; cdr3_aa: CSVESGDSYEQYF; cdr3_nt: TGCAGCGTTGAATCCGGGGACTCCTACGAGCAGTACTTC
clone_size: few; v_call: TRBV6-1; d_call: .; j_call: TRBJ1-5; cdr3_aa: CASSEEQPQHF; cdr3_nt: TGTGCCAGCAGTGAAGAACAGCCCCAGCATTTT
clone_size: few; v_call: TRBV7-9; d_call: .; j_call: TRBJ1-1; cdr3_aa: CASSPGGGVANTEAFF; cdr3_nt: TGTGCCAGCAGCCCGGGGGGAGGGGTCGCGAACACTGAAGCTTTCTTT
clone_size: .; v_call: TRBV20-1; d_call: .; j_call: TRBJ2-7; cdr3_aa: CSARRGGQTFSYEQYF; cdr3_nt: TGCAGTGCCAGACGGGGGGGACAGACTTTCTCCTACGAGCAGTACTTC
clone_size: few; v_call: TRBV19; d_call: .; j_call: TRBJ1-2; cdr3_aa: CASTKTGYGYTF; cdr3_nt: TGTGCCAGTACCAAAACAGGGTATGGCTACACCTTC
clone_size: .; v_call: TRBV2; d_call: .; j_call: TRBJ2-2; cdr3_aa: CASSEDLWDQVRELFF; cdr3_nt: TGTGCCAGCAGTGAAGACCTTTGGGATCAGGTGCGGGAGCTGTTTTTT
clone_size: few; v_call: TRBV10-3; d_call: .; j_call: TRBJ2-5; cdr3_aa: CAISSILARETQYF; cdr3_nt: TGTGCCATCAGTAGTATACTAGCTCGGGAGACCCAGTACTTC
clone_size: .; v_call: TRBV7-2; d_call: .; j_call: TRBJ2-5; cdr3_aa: CASSLMGQETQYF; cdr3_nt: TGTGCCAGCAGCTTAATGGGACAAGAGACCCAGTACTTC
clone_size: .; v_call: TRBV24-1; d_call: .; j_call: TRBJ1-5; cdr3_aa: CATSAGYQPQHF; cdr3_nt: TGTGCCACCAGTGCTGGTTATCAGCCCCAGCATTTT